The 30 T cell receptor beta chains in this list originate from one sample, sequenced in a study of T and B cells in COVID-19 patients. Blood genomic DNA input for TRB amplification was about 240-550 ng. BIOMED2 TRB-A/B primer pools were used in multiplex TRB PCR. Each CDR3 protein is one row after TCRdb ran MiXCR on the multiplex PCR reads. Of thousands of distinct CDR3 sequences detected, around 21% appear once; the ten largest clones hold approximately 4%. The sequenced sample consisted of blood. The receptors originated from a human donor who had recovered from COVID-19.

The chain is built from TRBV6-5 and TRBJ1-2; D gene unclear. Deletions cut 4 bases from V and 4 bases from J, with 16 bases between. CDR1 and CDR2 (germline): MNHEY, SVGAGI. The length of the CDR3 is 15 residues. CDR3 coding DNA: TGTGCCAGCAGTTTAAAACCCGCGGGCCTCTATGGCTACACCTTC. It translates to CASSLKPAGLYGYTF.

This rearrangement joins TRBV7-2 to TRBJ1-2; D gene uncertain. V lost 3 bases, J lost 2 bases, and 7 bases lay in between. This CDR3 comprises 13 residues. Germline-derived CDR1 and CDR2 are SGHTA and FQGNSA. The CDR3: CASSFLGNYGYTF. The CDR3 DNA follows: TGTGCCAGCAGCTTCTTAGGGAACTATGGCTACACCTTC. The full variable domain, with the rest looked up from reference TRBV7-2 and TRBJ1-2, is GAGVSQSPSNKVTEKGKDVELRCDPISGHTALYWYRQSLGQGLEFLIYFQGNSAPDKSGLPSDRFSAERTGGSVSTLTIQRTQQEDSAVYLCASSFLGNYGYTFGSGTRLTVV.

Here the CDR3 reads CASSLGSGVYYEQYF. CDR3 nucleotides: TGTGCCAGCAGCTTAGGCTCGGGAGTCTACTACGAGCAGTACTTC. The gene calls are TRBV7-9 and TRBJ2-7; weak D call: TRBD2 (6 bases). The V gene's germline CDR1 is SEHNR and CDR2 FQNEAQ (reference sequence). The CDR3 is made up of 15 amino acids. Trimming took off 1 base at V and 3 bases at J, with 13 bases between the two ends.

The CDR3 protein is CASSSGGSYEQYF. Here the CDR3 DNA reads TGTGCCAGCAGCTCGGGGGGGTCCTACGAGCAGTACTTC. The chain combines TRBV7-9 with TRBJ2-7; TRBD2 agrees at 8 bases. The CDR3 is 13 residues long. V lost 4 bases, J lost 1 base, and 0 bases stayed unmatched. Per germline, CDR1 SEHNR and CDR2 FQNEAQ (reference sequence).

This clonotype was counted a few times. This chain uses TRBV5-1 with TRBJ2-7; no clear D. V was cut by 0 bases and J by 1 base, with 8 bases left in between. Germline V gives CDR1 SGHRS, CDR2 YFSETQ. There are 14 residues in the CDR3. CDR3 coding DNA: TGCGCCAGCAGCTTGGGGTCCGAGTCCTACGAGCAGTACTTC. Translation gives CASSLGSESYEQYF.

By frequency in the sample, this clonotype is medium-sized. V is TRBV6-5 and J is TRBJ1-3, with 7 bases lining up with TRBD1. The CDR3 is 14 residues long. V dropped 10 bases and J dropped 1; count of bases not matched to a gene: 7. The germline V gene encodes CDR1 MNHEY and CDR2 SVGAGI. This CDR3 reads CATQPGGSGNTIYF. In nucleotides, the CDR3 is TGTGCCACTCAACCAGGGGGGTCTGGAAACACCATATATTTT.

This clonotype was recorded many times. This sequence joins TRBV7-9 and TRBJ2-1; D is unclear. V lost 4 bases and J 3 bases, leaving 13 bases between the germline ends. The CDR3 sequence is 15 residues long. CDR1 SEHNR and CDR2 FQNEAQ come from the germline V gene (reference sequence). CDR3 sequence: CASSSRQYGYNEQFF. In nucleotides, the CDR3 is TGTGCCAGCAGCTCCCGACAATATGGCTACAATGAGCAGTTCTTC.

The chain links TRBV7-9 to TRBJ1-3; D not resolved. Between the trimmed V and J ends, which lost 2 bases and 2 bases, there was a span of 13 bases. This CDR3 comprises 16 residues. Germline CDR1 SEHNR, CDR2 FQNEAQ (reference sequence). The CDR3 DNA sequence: TGTGCCAGCAGCTTAATGCCCGGAAGGGCTGGAAACACCATATATTTT. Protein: CASSLMPGRAGNTIYF.

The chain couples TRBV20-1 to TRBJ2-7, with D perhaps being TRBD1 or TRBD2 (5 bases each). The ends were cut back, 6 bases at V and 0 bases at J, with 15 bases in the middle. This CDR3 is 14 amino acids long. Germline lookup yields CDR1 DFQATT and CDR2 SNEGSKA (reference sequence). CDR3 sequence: CSAYRDPRSYEQYF. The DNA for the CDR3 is TGCAGTGCCTACCGGGACCCCCGCTCCTACGAGCAGTACTTC.

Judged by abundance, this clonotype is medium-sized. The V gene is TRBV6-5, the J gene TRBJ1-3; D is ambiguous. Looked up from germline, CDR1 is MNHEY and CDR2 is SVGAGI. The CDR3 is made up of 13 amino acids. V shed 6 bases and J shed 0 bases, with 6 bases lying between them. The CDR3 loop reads CASSPLSGNTIYF. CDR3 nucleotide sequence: TGTGCCAGCAGCCCCCTCTCTGGAAACACCATATATTTT.

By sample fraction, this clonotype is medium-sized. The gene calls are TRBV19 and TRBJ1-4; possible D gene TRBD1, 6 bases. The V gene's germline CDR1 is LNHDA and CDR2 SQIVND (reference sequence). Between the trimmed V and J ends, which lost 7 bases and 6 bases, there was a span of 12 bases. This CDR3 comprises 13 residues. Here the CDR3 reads CASKNAGDEKLFF. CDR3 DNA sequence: TGTGCCAGTAAAAACGCAGGGGATGAAAAACTGTTTTTT.

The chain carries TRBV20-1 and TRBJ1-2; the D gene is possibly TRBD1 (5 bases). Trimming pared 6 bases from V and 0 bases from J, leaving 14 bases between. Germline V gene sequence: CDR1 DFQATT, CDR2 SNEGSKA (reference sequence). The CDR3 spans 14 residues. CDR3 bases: TGCAGTGCCGTGGAGGGGCTACCTAACTATGGCTACACCTTC. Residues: CSAVEGLPNYGYTF.

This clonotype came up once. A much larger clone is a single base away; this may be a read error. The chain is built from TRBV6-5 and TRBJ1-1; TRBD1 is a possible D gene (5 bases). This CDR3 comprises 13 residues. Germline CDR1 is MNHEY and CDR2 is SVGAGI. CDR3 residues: CSSRRGPNTEAFF. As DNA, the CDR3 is TGTTCCAGCCGGAGGGGACCGAACACTGAAGCTTTCTTT.

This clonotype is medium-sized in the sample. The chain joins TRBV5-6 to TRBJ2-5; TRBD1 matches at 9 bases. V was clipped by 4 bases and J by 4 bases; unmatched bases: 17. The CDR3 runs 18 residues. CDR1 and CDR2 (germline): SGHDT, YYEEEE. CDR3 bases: TGTGCCAGCAGCGCAATACAGGGGGCCGTAGGCCTCCGAGAGACCCAGTACTTC. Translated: CASSAIQGAVGLRETQYF.

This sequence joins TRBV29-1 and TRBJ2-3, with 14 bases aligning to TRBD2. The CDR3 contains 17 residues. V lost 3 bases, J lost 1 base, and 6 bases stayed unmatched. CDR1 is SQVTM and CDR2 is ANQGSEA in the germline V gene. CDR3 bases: TGCAGCGTTGAGGGGACTAGCGGGGGCGTTCGCACAGATACGCAGTATTTT. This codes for CSVEGTSGGVRTDTQYF.

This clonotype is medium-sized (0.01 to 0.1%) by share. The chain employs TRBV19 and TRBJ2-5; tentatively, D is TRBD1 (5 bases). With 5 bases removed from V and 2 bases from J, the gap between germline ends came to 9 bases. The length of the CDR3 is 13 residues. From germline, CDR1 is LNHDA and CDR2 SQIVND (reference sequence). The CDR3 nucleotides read TGTGCCAGTAGTGTGGACATTCAAGAGACCCAGTACTTC. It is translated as CASSVDIQETQYF.

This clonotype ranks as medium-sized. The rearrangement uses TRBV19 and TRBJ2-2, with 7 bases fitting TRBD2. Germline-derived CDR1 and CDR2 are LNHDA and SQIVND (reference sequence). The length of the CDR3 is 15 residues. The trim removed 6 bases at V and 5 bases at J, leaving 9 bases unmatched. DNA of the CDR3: TGTGCCAGTAGGCTGCCGGGAGGAGTTACCGGGGAGCTGTTTTTT. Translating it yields CASRLPGGVTGELFF.

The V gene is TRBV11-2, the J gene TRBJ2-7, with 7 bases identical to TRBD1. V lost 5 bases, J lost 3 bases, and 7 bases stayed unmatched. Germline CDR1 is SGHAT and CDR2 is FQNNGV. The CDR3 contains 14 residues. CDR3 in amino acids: CASSPGQNYYEQYF. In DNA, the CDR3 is TGTGCCAGCAGCCCGGGACAGAATTACTACGAGCAGTACTTC.

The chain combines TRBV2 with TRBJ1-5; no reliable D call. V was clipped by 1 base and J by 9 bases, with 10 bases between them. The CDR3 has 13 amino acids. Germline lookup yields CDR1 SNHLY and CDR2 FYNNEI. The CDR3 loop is CASSEDLSRPQHF. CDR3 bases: TGTGCCAGCAGTGAAGACCTGAGTCGGCCCCAGCATTTT. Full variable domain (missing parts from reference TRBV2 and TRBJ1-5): EPEVTQTPSHQVTQMGQEVILRCVPISNHLYFYWYRQILGQKVEFLVSFYNNEISEKSEIFDDQFSVERPDGSNFTLKIRSTKLEDSAMYFCASSEDLSRPQHFGDGTRLSIL.

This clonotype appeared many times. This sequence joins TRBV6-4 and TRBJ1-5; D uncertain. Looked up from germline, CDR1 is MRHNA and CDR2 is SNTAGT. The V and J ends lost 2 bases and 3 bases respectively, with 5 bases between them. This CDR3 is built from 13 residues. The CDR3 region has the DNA TGTGCCAGCAGTGACAGGCCCAATCAGCCCCAGCATTTT. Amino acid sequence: CASSDRPNQPQHF.

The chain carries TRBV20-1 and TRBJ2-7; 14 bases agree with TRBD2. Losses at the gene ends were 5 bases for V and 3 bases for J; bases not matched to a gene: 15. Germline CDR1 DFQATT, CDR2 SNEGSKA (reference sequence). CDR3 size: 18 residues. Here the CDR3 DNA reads TGCAGTGCTCTACCTGCCGGACTAGCGGGGGGCCTGATCTACGAGCAGTACTTC. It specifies CSALPAGLAGGLIYEQYF.

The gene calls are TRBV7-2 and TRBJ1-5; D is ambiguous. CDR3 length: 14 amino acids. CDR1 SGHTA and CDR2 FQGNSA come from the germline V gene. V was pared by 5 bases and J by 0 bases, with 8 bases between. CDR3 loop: CASSPEHSNQPQHF. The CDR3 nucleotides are TGTGCCAGCAGCCCGGAGCATAGCAATCAGCCCCAGCATTTT.

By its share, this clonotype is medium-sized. CDR3 in amino acids: CASSLPGETELFF. In DNA form, the CDR3 reads TGTGCCAGCAGCTTGCCAGGGGAGACGGAGCTGTTTTTT. The chain is built from TRBV5-6 and TRBJ2-2; possibly TRBD1 for D (6 bases). Germline V lookup: CDR1 SGHDT, CDR2 YYEEEE. Deletions cut 1 base from V and 10 bases from J, with 11 bases between. This CDR3 has 13 residues.

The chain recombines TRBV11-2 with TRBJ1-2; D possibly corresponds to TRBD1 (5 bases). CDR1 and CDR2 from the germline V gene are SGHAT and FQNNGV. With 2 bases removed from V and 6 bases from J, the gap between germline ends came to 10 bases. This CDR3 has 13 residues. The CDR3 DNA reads TGTGCCAGCAGCTTAACCGGGGGGAATGGCTACACCTTC. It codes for CASSLTGGNGYTF.

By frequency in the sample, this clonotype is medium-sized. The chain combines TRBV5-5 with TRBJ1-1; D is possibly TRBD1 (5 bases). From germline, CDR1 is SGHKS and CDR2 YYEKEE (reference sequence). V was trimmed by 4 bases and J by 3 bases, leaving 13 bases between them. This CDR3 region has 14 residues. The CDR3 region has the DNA TGTGCCAGCAGCCGATATGAGGGGCACACTGAAGCTTTCTTT. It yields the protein CASSRYEGHTEAFF.

The CDR3 reads CSADGQLYNSPLHF. The CDR3 DNA is TGCAGTGCAGACGGACAGCTCTATAATTCACCCCTCCACTTT. The V and J genes are TRBV20-1 and TRBJ1-6, with D perhaps matching TRBD1 (6 bases). Germline values: CDR1 DFQATT, CDR2 SNEGSKA (reference sequence). This CDR3 has 14 amino acids. The V gene lost 6 bases and the J gene lost 3 bases, with 12 bases spanning the gap.

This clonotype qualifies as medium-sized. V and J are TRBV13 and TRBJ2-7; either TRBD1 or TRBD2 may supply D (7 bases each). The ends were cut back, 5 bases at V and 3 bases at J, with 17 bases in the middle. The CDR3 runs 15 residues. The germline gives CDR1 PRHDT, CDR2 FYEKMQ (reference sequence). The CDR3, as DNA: TGTGCCAGCAGCGGGGGGGACAGTTCAAACTACGAGCAGTACTTC. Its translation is CASSGGDSSNYEQYF.

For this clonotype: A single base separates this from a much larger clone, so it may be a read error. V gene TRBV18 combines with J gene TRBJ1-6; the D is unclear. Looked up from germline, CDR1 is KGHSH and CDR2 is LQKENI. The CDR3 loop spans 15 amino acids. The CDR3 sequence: CAGSPSGQQNSPLHF. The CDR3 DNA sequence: TGTGCCGGCTCACCCTCGGGCCAACAGAATTCACCCCTCCACTTT.

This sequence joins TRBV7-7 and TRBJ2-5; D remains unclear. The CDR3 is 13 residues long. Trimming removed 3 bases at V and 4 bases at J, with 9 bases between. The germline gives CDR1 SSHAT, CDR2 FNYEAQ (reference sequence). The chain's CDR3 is CASSFDTRETQYF. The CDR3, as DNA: TGTGCCAGCAGCTTCGACACGAGAGAGACCCAGTACTTC.

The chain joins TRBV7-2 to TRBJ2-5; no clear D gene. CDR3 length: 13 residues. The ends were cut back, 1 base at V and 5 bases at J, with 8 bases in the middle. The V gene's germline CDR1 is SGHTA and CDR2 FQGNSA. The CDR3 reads CASSLVWKETQYF. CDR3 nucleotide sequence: TGTGCCAGCAGCTTAGTTTGGAAGGAGACCCAGTACTTC.